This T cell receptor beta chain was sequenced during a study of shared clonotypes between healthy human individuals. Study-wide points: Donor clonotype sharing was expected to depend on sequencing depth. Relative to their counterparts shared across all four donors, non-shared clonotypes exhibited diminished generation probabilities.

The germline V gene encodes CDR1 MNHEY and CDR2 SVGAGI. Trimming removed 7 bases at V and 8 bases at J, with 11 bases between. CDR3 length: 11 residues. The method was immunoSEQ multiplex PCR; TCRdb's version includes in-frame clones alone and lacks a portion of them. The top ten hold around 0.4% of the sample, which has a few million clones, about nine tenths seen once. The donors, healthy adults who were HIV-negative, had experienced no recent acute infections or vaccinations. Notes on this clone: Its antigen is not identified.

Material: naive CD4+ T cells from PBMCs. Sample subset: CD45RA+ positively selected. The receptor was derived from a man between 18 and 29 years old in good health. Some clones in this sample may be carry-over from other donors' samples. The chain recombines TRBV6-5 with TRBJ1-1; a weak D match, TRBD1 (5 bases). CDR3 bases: TGTGCCAGCATAGTCCAGGGAGAAGCTTTCTTT. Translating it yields CASIVQGEAFF.